Listed here is a single T cell receptor (beta chain). This clonotype was seen ten or more times. Its specific antigen is unknown. It has no much larger one-base neighbor in the sample; base qualities were not kept. The V end gives up 0 bases and the J end 2 bases, leaving 5 bases in the junction not matched to a gene. The CDR3 runs 16 amino acids, cysteine and phenylalanine included. The sequence is cut down to CDR3 DNA, 48 bases in frame from base 1. As encoded in the germline V gene, CDR1 is MNHNS while CDR2 is SASEGT. Interpreted using the paper, the time point label stands for: newly diagnosed GD, antithyroid drugs for less than 3 months. For both TCR sequencing and RNA sequencing, RNA was extracted from PBMCs using TRIzol. The diagnosis of Graves' disease followed American Thyroid Association guidelines. Recruitment of patients was carried out at an endocrinology department in Xi'an, China. From each patient, around 9 milliliters of peripheral blood was collected into an EDTA anticoagulant tube. Ficoll Paque Plus density gradient separation was used to isolate PBMCs, and no further T cell sorting was done. An Agilent 2100 Bioanalyzer and agarose gel were used to check RNA quality, while a NanoDrop 2000 measured RNA concentration.

This specimen comes from a study of regulatory T cells in long-lasting Graves disease (TCRdb year 2021). About the investigation overall: In the newly diagnosed Graves' disease group, patients had been taking antithyroid drugs for less than 3 months. Peripheral blood TCR sequencing and RNA sequencing compared persistent Graves' disease patients with newly diagnosed Graves' disease patients. The study was registered as a clinical trial and conducted in China. A total of some 33 samples were covered by TCR sequencing, comprising about 13 persistent and around 20 newly diagnosed Graves' disease patients.

What the research found in general, with its limitations: Sequencing and analysis were limited to the TCR beta chain. Peripheral blood alone was examined, since thyroid tissue, which constituted the primary lesion, could not be accessed. Patients with persistent disease shared more public clonotypes (fewer than 3,000) than newly diagnosed patients did (about 1,000). Preferential use of TRBV28, TRBJ1-2 and TRBJ2-5 was observed in persistent disease, whereas TRBV20-1 and TRBJ2-1 were favored in newly diagnosed disease. The small sample size was acknowledged by the authors as a limitation that may reduce accuracy. Compared with newly diagnosed patients, patients with persistent Graves' disease had lower TCR Shannon entropy and fewer highly expanded clones, which suggests clonal expansion.

Library preparation used multiplex PCR. TCRdb lists the instrument as Illumina HiSeq 4000. To build TCR beta libraries, CDR3 regions were amplified by Arm-PCR using iRepertoire HTBI primers. Gel purification was performed on PCR products prior to sequencing. The authors processed their data as follows. A total of 62 TRBV and more than twelve TRBJ segments were identified across samples and were used for gene usage analysis of CDR3 amino acid clonotypes. COPE and FqMerger were used to merge filtered high-quality paired reads into contigs. BLAST was used to align contigs to IMGT TRBV, TRBD and TRBJ reference genes, and CDR3 was defined according to IMGT. Any clonotype with a frequency above 0.1% was classified as a highly expanded clone. Shannon entropy was used to measure repertoire diversity, and the Gini coefficient was used to measure V-J evenness. A clonotype found in more than one individual was treated as public. The public reads were reprocessed in TCRdb via fastp at Q25 and MiXCR, keeping in-frame beta chains. Records with the same CDR3 protein are collapsed into one entry carrying the most frequent genes and DNA. The V and J calls shown here were made by TCRdb, not taken from the authors' results. The sample table holds 510,000 or so distinct CDR3 sequences, of which around 12% were seen once. The ten largest clonotypes hold over 7% of the sample.

Another study also made use of these data, one on T cells in Graves' hyperthyroidism and ophthalmopathy. The second study, in turn, reports: Graves' hyperthyroidism was defined as stable when no progression to ophthalmopathy occurred over 18 months of follow-up. The hyperthyroidism patients were between 18 and 65 years old and newly diagnosed, with a disease duration of less than 2 months. Any patient with an uncontrolled infection, another autoimmune disease, pregnancy or lactation was excluded. Diagnoses relied on clinical symptoms, serum thyroxine and TRAb, thyroid ultrasound and orbital computed tomography. The first round of RT-PCR for the TCR CDR3 was performed with the HTBI primer set and the Qiagen OneStep RT-PCR kit. Blood samples also contained most of the expanded thyroid clonotypes (frequency above 0.001), which suggests that blood repertoires may reflect thyroid immune responses. A model built on a 13 V-J signature distinguished ophthalmopathy from stable hyperthyroidism, reaching 87.88% sensitivity and around 82% specificity in cross-validation and 80%/75% in testing. In validation, progression to ophthalmopathy was predicted by the model with more than 65% sensitivity and about 72% specificity, a median of approximately 6.5 months before onset. A discovery cohort of about a hundred patients, roughly 45 with Graves' ophthalmopathy and 57 with stable Graves' hyperthyroidism, was used to find distinguishing TCR V-J signatures. Whether ophthalmopathy could be predicted prospectively was tested in an independent validation cohort made up of under 20 hyperthyroidism patients plus 17 patients who later progressed to ophthalmopathy. The 75 to 100 discovery patients were divided at random into training and test sets in a 7:3 ratio. In addition, the study compared T-cell repertoires in thyroid tissue and in blood from over 5 Graves' hyperthyroidism patients. After blood sampling, hyperthyroidism patients were treated with methimazole at a starting dose of 30 mg daily, and ophthalmopathy patients were treated with high-dose intravenous methylprednisolone. Libraries were constructed in a second round of multiplex PCR, after which size selection and purification were carried out. Libraries were sequenced paired-end with 100 bp reads on an Illumina HiSeq2000. SOAPnuke was used to process the raw data, removing reads that contained adapters or uncalled bases, had a mean Phred below 15, or lacked an exact match to the constant primer or identifier. High-quality paired reads were merged with COPE v1.2.5, and unique nucleotide sequences were defined as clonotypes. MiTCR v1.1 was used to align the clonotypes against IMGT TRBV, TRBD and TRBJ reference segments. The analysis was restricted to V-J combinations with a frequency above 0.0001, which together covered roughly 99% of the repertoires. The TCS score was defined as F50 (clonal expansion) divided by E x V (chaos), with BLOSUM62-based TCRdist calculated between CDR3 peptides within each V-J. Welch's t-statistics and random forest reduced just over 500 V-J features to some 14, which were used in a naive Bayes classifier (R e1071). Sample size was not statistically predetermined, and blinding of investigators to group allocation was not performed. The paper describes TCR Vbeta CDR3 sequencing of 130 to 150 peripheral blood samples, made up of roughly 45 ophthalmopathy patients, around 78 hyperthyroidism patients and roughly 17 progressor patients.

This clonotype originated in a woman in her twenties or thirties with Graves disease. Donor details come from another sample of the same person, matched by shared clones. Here the sequenced sample was peripheral blood mononuclear cells (PBMCs), taken at new diagnosis, from a patient treated with antithyroid drugs. The chain is assembled from TRBV6-1 and TRBJ2-7, and TRBD1 matches 9 of the central bases. The encoded CDR3 is CASSEAVTGGPYEQYF. The DNA is TGTGCCAGCAGTGAAGCGGTGACAGGGGGGCCCTACGAGCAGTACTTC.